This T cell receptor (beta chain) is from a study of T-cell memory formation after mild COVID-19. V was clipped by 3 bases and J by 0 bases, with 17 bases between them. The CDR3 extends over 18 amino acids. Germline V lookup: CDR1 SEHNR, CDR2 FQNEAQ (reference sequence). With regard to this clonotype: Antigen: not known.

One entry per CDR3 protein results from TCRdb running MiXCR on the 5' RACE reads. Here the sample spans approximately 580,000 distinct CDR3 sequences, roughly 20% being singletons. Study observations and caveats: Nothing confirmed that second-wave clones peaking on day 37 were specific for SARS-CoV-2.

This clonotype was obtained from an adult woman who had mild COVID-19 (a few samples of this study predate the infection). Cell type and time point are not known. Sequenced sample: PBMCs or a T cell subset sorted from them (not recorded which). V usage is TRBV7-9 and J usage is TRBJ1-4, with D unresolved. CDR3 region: CASSFLLSDYSTNEKLFF. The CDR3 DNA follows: TGTGCCAGCAGCTTCTTACTGTCCGACTACTCAACTAATGAAAAACTGTTTTTT.